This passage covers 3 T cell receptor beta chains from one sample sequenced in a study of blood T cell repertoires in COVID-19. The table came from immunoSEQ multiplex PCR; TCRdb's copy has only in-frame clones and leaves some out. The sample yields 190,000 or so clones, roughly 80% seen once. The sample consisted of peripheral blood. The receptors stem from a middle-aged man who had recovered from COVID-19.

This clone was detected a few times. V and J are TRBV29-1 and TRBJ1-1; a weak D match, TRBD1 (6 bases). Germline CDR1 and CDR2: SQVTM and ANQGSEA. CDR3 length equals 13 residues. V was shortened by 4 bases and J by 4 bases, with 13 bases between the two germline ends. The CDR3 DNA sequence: TGCAGCGTTGTTGGGGGGGCGAGCACTGAAGCTTTCTTT. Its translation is CSVVGGASTEAFF.

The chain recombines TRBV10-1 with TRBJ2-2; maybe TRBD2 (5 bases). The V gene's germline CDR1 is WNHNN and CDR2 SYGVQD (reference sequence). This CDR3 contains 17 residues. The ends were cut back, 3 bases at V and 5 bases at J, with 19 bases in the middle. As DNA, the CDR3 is TGCGCCAGCAGTGATTCCGTGAGCGGTTACCGTACCGGGGAGCTGTTTTTT. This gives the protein CASSDSVSGYRTGELFF.

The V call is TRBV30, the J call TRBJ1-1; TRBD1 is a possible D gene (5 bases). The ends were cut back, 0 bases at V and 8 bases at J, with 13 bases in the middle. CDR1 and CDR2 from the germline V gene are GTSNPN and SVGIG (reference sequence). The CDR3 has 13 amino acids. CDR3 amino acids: CAWSVPWTFEAFF. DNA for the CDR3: TGTGCCTGGAGTGTACCTTGGACATTCGAAGCTTTCTTT.